These 21 T cell receptor beta chains share one sample of origin, sequenced in a study of cytomegalovirus exposure and HLA in healthy donors. Use of 60 Vbeta and 13 Jbeta primers characterized the PCR. Here immunoSEQ multiplex PCR was the method, and the copy in TCRdb shows in-frame clones only, minus some. Among around 110,000 clones listed, around 81% were seen once. Specimen: PBMCs. Receptor source: a woman aged 25 to 39 in good health and CMV-seronegative.

The rearrangement uses TRBV6-5 and TRBJ2-5; 7 bases line up with TRBD1. The J call may be incorrect, as the DNA end agrees better with TRBJ2-7. The germline gives CDR1 MNHEY, CDR2 SVGAGI. The CDR3 covers 15 residues. The CDR3 loop is CASSNRDSFSYEQYF. CDR3 DNA sequence: TGTGCCAGCAGTAACCGGGACAGCTTCTCCTACGAGCAGTACTTC.

V and J are TRBV18 and TRBJ2-7; 11 bases align to TRBD2. Germline CDR1 is KGHSH and CDR2 is LQKENI. The CDR3 extends over 18 amino acids. V gave up 1 base and J gave up 2 bases; unmatched junction bases: 10. The CDR3 here is CASSPLTSGSGGAYEQYF. The DNA of the CDR3 is TGTGCCAGCTCACCACTAACTAGCGGGAGTGGGGGAGCCTACGAGCAGTACTTC.

This clone showed up just once. The gene calls are TRBV27 and TRBJ2-2; possibly TRBD2 for D (5 bases). The CDR3 is made up of 16 amino acids. Germline CDR1 and CDR2: MNHEY and SMNVEV (reference sequence). With 6 bases removed from V and 6 bases from J, the gap between germline ends came to 20 bases. The CDR3 sequence is CASSFREGPTPGELFF. Here the CDR3 DNA reads TGTGCCAGCAGCTTCCGGGAAGGCCCAACCCCCGGGGAGCTGTTTTTT.

This chain connects TRBV11-2 to TRBJ1-5; TRBD1 aligns across 9 bases. Trimming removed 5 bases from V and 5 bases from J; junction bases left unmatched: 7. CDR1 and CDR2 (germline): SGHAT, FQNNGV. The CDR3 runs 15 residues. The CDR3 protein is CASSPGTGKYQPQHF. The DNA of the CDR3 is TGTGCCAGCAGCCCCGGGACAGGGAAGTATCAGCCCCAGCATTTT.

The chain uses TRBV5-4 and TRBJ2-7; a weak D match, TRBD1 (6 bases). Deletions cut 0 bases from V and 5 bases from J, with 12 bases between. Germline V CDR1 and CDR2: SGHNT, YYREEE (reference sequence). The length of the CDR3 is 14 residues. The CDR3 sequence: CASSLEDSGDEQYF. DNA of the CDR3: TGTGCCAGCAGCTTGGAGGACAGTGGCGACGAGCAGTACTTC.

This clone was detected only a few times. The chain links TRBV5-4 to TRBJ2-1, with D perhaps matching TRBD2 (6 bases). This CDR3 comprises 14 residues. With 6 bases removed from V and 0 bases from J, the gap between germline ends came to 10 bases. The germline V gene has CDR1 SGHNT and CDR2 YYREEE (reference sequence). CDR3 loop: CASMDGSSYNEQFF. The DNA for the CDR3 is TGTGCCAGCATGGACGGGAGCTCCTACAATGAGCAGTTCTTC.

The gene calls are TRBV5-4 and TRBJ2-1; possibly TRBD1 for D (6 bases). CDR1 SGHNT and CDR2 YYREEE come from the germline V gene (reference sequence). The ends were cut back, 3 bases at V and 5 bases at J, with 9 bases in the middle. The CDR3 covers 13 residues. CDR3 in DNA: TGTGCCAGCAGCTCTCGGGACAACAATGAGCAGTTCTTC. The encoded protein is CASSSRDNNEQFF.

The chain combines TRBV2 with TRBJ2-1; 7 positions match TRBD1. Germline-derived CDR1 and CDR2 are SNHLY and FYNNEI. This CDR3 has 13 amino acids. Trimming at V came to 6 bases and at J to 10 bases, leaving 9 bases not matched to a gene. The CDR3 here is CASSGDARGEQFF. CDR3 in DNA: TGTGCCAGCAGCGGGGACGCCAGGGGGGAGCAGTTCTTC. The complete variable domain, with remaining parts taken from reference TRBV2 and TRBJ2-1, reads EPEVTQTPSHQVTQMGQEVILRCVPISNHLYFYWYRQILGQKVEFLVSFYNNEISEKSEIFDDQFSVERPDGSNFTLKIRSTKLEDSAMYFCASSGDARGEQFFGPGTRLTVL.

This chain links TRBV19 with TRBJ2-7, with 10 nucleotides matching TRBD1. The closer fit of TRBJ2-5 to the DNA end suggests the J call may be wrong. Looked up from germline, CDR1 is LNHDA and CDR2 is SQIVND (reference sequence). This CDR3 has 14 amino acids. The CDR3 coding sequence is TGTGCCAGTAGTATCGACAGGGGGCCGAAGACCCAGTACTTC. Protein sequence: CASSIDRGPKTQYF.

The J gene is TRBJ2-7, the V gene TRBV28, with D possibly TRBD1 on 6 matching bases. V lost 5 bases to trimming and J lost 3 bases, with 20 bases between them. This CDR3 comprises 16 residues. Looked up from germline, CDR1 is MDHEN and CDR2 is SYDVKM. The CDR3 region has the DNA TGTGCCAGCAGTGATCCCAGGGGAATTCAGGTCTACGAGCAGTACTTC. Translated: CASSDPRGIQVYEQYF.

This clone was counted between two and nine times. The chain recombines TRBV11-3 with TRBJ2-2; D is possibly TRBD2 (5 bases). This CDR3 has 16 amino acids. V was trimmed by 5 bases and J by 6 bases, leaving 19 bases between them. Germline V gene data show CDR1 as SGHNT and CDR2 as YENEEA. As DNA, the CDR3 is TGTGCCAGCAGCGCAAGATCGGGATCAGGCGCCGGGGAGCTGTTTTTT. It yields the protein CASSARSGSGAGELFF.

The chain employs TRBV9 and TRBJ1-2; D call uncertain. The V and J ends lost 5 bases and 5 bases respectively, with 10 bases between them. CDR3 size: 12 residues. The germline V gene encodes CDR1 SGDLS and CDR2 YYNGEE. CDR3 bases: TGTGCCAGCAGGTACCGAGGATATGGCTACACCTTC. Protein product: CASRYRGYGYTF.

The CDR3 DNA is TGTGCCAGTAGCCCGCCCCCGACTACGCCCTACGAGCAGTACTTC. Translation gives CASSPPPTTPYEQYF. The chain links TRBV19 to TRBJ2-7; D possibly corresponds to TRBD2 (5 bases). The CDR3 length is 15 residues. In germline, CDR1 is LNHDA, CDR2 SQIVND (reference sequence). Trimming shortened V by 6 bases and J by 2 bases, and 17 bases separated the two germline ends.

This rearrangement joins TRBV19 to TRBJ2-1; D remains unclear. Germline CDR1 is LNHDA and CDR2 is SQIVND (reference sequence). CDR3 length: 15 residues. With 1 base removed from V and 0 bases from J, the gap between germline ends came to 7 bases. The CDR3 DNA is TGTGCCAGTAGTATAGGCCGGAGCTCCTACAATGAGCAGTTCTTC. Encoded protein: CASSIGRSSYNEQFF.

The chain couples TRBV2 to TRBJ2-2; maybe TRBD1 (5 bases). Germline V gene lookup returns CDR1 SNHLY and CDR2 FYNNEI. Trimming cost V 7 bases and J 8 bases, with 14 bases left between them. The CDR3 consists of 13 residues. The CDR3 DNA is TGTGCCAGCAAATGGCAGGGTAGTGGGGAGCTGTTTTTT. This gives the protein CASKWQGSGELFF.

The gene calls are TRBV4-1 and TRBJ2-3, with TRBD2 matching 7 bases. V lost 0 bases, J lost 5 bases, and 8 bases stayed unmatched. This CDR3 is built from 16 residues. CDR1 is MGHRA, CDR2 YSYEKL, per germline. The CDR3 reads CASSQDSQGRVDTQYF. In DNA form, the CDR3 reads TGCGCCAGCAGCCAAGATAGTCAAGGGAGGGTAGATACGCAGTATTTT.

The chain uses TRBV6-6 and TRBJ2-7; 7 bases align to TRBD1. This CDR3 is built from 16 residues. The V segment lost 0 bases and the J segment 4 bases; nucleotides outside the gene matches: 9. Germline V gene data show CDR1 as MNHNY and CDR2 as SVGAGI (reference sequence). Here the CDR3 DNA reads TGTGCCAGCAGTTACTCGACACAGGGGATGGGGTACGAGCAGTACTTC. Translation: CASSYSTQGMGYEQYF.

The chain employs TRBV5-1 and TRBJ2-3; no firm D call. V was shortened by 4 bases and J by 3 bases, with 6 bases between the two germline ends. The germline gives CDR1 SGHRS, CDR2 YFSETQ. There are 12 residues in the CDR3. This CDR3 reads CASSPGTDTQYF. CDR3 DNA: TGCGCCAGCAGCCCCGGGACAGATACGCAGTATTTT.

A word on this clone: At the DNA level, this CDR3 is encoded by other sequences in the same sample as well. This chain connects TRBV28 to TRBJ2-5, with D possibly matching TRBD2 (5 bases). The germline V gene encodes CDR1 MDHEN and CDR2 SYDVKM. CDR3 length: 14 amino acids. V gave up 3 bases and J gave up 2 bases, with 10 bases separating them. CDR3 in amino acids: CASSFRGSQETQYF. The CDR3 DNA follows: TGTGCCAGCAGTTTCCGGGGATCGCAAGAGACCCAGTACTTC.

This chain joins TRBV6-4 and TRBJ2-3; D perhaps matches TRBD2 (5 bases). The CDR3 contains 14 residues. From germline, CDR1 is MRHNA and CDR2 SNTAGT. The V end was cut by 5 bases, the J end by 0 bases, with 9 bases between. The CDR3 region is CASSYGESTDTQYF. CDR3 DNA: TGTGCCAGCAGTTACGGGGAGAGCACAGATACGCAGTATTTT.

This chain connects TRBV28 to TRBJ2-5; the match to TRBD1 covers 9 bases. The CDR3 is 13 amino acids. The V gene's germline CDR1 is MDHEN and CDR2 SYDVKM. V trimming: 10 bases; J trimming: 4 bases; junction bases outside the gene matches: 7. CDR3 residues: CATETGGRETQYF. DNA for the CDR3: TGTGCCACCGAGACAGGGGGAAGAGAGACCCAGTACTTC.